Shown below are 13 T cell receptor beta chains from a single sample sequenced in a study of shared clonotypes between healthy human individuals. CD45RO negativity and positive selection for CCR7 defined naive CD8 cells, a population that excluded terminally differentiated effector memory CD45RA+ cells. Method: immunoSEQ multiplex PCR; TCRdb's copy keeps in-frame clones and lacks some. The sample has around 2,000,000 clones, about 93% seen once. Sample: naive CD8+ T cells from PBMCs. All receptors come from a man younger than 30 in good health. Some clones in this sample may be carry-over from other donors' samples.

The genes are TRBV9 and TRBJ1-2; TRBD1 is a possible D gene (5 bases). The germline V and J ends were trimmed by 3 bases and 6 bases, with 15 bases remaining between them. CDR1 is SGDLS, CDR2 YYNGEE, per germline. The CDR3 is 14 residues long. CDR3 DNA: TGTGCCAGCAGCGAGATTGCAGGGTACAATGGCTACACCTTC. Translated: CASSEIAGYNGYTF.

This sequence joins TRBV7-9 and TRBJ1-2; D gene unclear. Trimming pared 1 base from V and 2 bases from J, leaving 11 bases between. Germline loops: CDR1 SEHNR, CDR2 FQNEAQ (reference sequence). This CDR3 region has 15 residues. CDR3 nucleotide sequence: TGTGCCAGCAGCTTAGTTGAGTCCCTAAACTATGGCTACACCTTC. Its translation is CASSLVESLNYGYTF.

The CDR3 region has the DNA TGTGCCAGCAGCTTAACCTCCTCTAGCTCCTACGAGCAGTACTTC. Encoded protein: CASSLTSSSSYEQYF. V usage is TRBV7-6 and J usage is TRBJ2-7; D not certain. This CDR3 has 15 residues. Germline V lookup: CDR1 SGHVS, CDR2 FNYEAQ. V gave up 2 bases and J gave up 0 bases, with 11 bases separating them. The full variable domain, in which reference TRBV7-6 and TRBJ2-7 provide the parts outside the CDR3, is GAGVSQSPRYKVTKRGQDVALRCDPISGHVSLYWYRQALGQGPEFLTYFNYEAQQDKSGLPNDRFSAERPEGSISTLTIQRTEQRDSAMYRCASSLTSSSSYEQYFGPGTRLTVT.

CDR3 sequence reads: CATRLLAKNIQYF. CDR3 sequence (DNA): TGTGCCACCCGACTACTAGCCAAAAACATTCAGTACTTC. The chain recombines TRBV15 with TRBJ2-4, with a tentative D call TRBD2 (5 bases). This CDR3 region has 13 residues. Germline V gene sequence: CDR1 LNHNV, CDR2 YYDKDF (reference sequence). V was trimmed by 8 bases and J by 0 bases, leaving 8 bases between them.

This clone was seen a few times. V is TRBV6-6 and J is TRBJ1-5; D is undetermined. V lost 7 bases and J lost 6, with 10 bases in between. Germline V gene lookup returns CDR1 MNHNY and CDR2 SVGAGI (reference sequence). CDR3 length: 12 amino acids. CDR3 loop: CASTAGGQPQHF. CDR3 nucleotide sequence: TGTGCCAGCACCGCCGGAGGTCAGCCCCAGCATTTT.

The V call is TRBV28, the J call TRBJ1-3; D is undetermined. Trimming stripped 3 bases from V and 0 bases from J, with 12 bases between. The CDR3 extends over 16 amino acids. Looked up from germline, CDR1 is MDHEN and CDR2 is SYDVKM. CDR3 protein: CASSFADWSSGNTIYF. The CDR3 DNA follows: TGTGCCAGCAGTTTCGCCGACTGGTCCTCTGGAAACACCATATATTTT. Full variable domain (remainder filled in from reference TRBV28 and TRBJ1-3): DVKVTQSSRYLVKRTGEKVFLECVQDMDHENMFWYRQDPGLGLRLIYFSYDVKMKEKGDIPEGYSVSREKKERFSLILESASTNQTSMYLCASSFADWSSGNTIYFGEGSWLTVV.

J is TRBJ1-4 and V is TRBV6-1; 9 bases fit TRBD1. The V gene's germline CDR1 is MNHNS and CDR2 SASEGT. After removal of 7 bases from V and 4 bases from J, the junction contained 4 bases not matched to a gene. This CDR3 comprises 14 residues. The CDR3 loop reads CASNPDRGNEKLFF. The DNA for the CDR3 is TGTGCCAGCAACCCGGACAGGGGTAATGAAAAACTGTTTTTT.

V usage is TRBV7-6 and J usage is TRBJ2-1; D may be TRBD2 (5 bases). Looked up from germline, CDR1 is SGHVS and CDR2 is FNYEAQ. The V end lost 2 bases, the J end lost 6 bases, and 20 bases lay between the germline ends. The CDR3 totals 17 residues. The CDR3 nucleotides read TGTGCCAGCAGCTTACCCACATTTGAGGGAGTCTTCAATGAGCAGTTCTTC. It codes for CASSLPTFEGVFNEQFF.

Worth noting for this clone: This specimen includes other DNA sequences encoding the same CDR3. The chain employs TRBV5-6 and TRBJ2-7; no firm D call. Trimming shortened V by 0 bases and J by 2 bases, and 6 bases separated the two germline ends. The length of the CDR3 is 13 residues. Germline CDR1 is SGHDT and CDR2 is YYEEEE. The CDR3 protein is CASSLGVAYEQYF. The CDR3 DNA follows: TGTGCCAGCAGCTTGGGAGTGGCCTACGAGCAGTACTTC.

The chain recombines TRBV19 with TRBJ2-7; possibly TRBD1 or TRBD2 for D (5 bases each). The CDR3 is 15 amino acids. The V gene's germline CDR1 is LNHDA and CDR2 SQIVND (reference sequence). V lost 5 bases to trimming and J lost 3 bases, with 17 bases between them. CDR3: CASSATRDGYYEQYF. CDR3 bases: TGTGCCAGTAGTGCGACTCGGGACGGATACTACGAGCAGTACTTC.

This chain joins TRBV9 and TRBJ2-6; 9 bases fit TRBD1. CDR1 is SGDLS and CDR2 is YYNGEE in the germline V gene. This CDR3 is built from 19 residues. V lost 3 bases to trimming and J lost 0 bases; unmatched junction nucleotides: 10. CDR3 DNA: TGTGCCAGCAGCGACCCCCGGGACAGGGCTATCTCTGGGGCCAACGTCCTGACTTTC. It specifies CASSDPRDRAISGANVLTF.

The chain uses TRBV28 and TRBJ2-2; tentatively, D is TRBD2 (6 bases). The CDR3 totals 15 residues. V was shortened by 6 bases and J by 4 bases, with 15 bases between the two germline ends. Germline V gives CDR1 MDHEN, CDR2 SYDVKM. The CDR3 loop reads CASSHSLGGTGELFF. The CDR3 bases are TGTGCCAGCAGCCACTCACTCGGGGGCACCGGGGAGCTGTTTTTT.

In nucleotides, the CDR3 is TGCGCCAGCAGCGAGGCACACTACACGAACACTGAAGCTTTCTTT. Residues: CASSEAHYTNTEAFF. V gene TRBV4-1 combines with J gene TRBJ1-1; unclear D gene. Per the germline V gene, CDR1 is MGHRA and CDR2 is YSYEKL. CDR3 length: 15 residues. Trimming took 5 bases from V and 1 from J, leaving 14 bases between them.